Each of the 9 T cell receptor beta chains below was sequenced from the same sample in a study of neoadjuvant anti-PD-1 for oral cavity cancer (dated by TCRdb to about 2021). Reading the label with the study, this specimen's time point is: after neoadjuvant nivolumab, at surgical resection. Libraries were built with the immunoSEQ multiplex PCR assay. In its TCRdb copy, this immuneACCESS table keeps in-frame sequences only and misses some clones. Where compared with another copy, unresolved V genes explain less than half of these, and the others have no known cause. A total of under 15,000 clones appear in this sample, 71% of them only once. The ten largest clonotypes hold roughly 2.5% of the sample. The sample was PBMCs, taken after nivolumab (anti-PD-1) treatment. These receptors were collected from a person aged 35 to 85 with oral cavity squamous cell carcinoma.

Only a few counts were recorded for this clone. The rearrangement uses TRBV7-2 and TRBJ1-3; D is perhaps TRBD1 (5 bases). Germline CDR1 SGHTA, CDR2 FQGNSA. Trimming took off 5 bases at V and 2 bases at J, with 13 bases between the two ends. The CDR3 is 15 residues long. In DNA, the CDR3 is TGTGCCAGCAGCCCTGACAGAGCCGCTGGAAACACCATATATTTT. It translates to CASSPDRAAGNTIYF.

The rearrangement links TRBV28 to TRBJ2-7, with 11 bases that match TRBD1. The V gene end was trimmed by 6 bases and the J gene end by 6 bases; junction bases not matched to a gene: 7. Per germline, CDR1 MDHEN and CDR2 SYDVKM. CDR3 length: 14 amino acids. The CDR3 nucleotides read TGTGCCAGCAGCATCTGGACAGGGGGCGGCGAGCAGTACTTC. It yields the protein CASSIWTGGGEQYF.

This clone was found once. The V and J genes are TRBV6-1 and TRBJ2-5; D gene uncertain. The germline CDR1 and CDR2 sequences are MNHNS and SASEGT. V was shortened by 7 bases and J by 3 bases, with 12 bases between the two germline ends. The CDR3 is 13 amino acids. CDR3 sequence: CASIRALKETQYF. In nucleotides, the CDR3 is TGTGCCAGCATCCGGGCCTTAAAAGAGACCCAGTACTTC.

This clone occurred a few times. The chain has TRBV27 and TRBJ1-1; no definite D call. Germline V gene lookup returns CDR1 MNHEY and CDR2 SMNVEV (reference sequence). V was clipped by 5 bases and J by 4 bases, with 8 bases between them. The CDR3 is made up of 12 amino acids. The DNA for the CDR3 is TGTGCCAGCAGTACTGTGGGCACTGAAGCTTTCTTT. Protein: CASSTVGTEAFF.

This clone was found a few times. This chain joins TRBV5-4 and TRBJ1-1; D gene unclear. V shed 9 bases and J shed 0 bases, with 6 bases lying between them. CDR1 and CDR2 (germline): SGHNT, YYREEE (reference sequence). The CDR3 runs to 11 residues. The CDR3 nucleotides read TGTGCCATACGAATGAACACTGAAGCTTTCTTT. Protein: CAIRMNTEAFF.

Here the CDR3 reads CASSVSRDNNEQFF. The CDR3 DNA is TGTGCCAGCAGCGTGAGCCGGGACAACAATGAGCAGTTCTTC. The J gene is TRBJ2-1, the V gene TRBV9; TRBD1 is a possible D gene (6 bases). CDR1 is SGDLS and CDR2 is YYNGEE in the germline V gene. The CDR3 loop spans 14 amino acids. Deletions cut 2 bases from V and 5 bases from J, with 11 bases between.

This clone has just a few counts. The chain recombines TRBV6-5 with TRBJ2-7; 11 nucleotides match TRBD2. Unmatched junction bases numbered 6, after V lost 8 bases and J lost 3 bases. Germline assignment: CDR1 MNHEY and CDR2 SVGAGI. The CDR3 spans 14 residues. CDR3 in amino acids: CASGELAGDYEQYF. For the CDR3, the DNA is TGTGCCAGCGGTGAACTAGCGGGAGACTACGAGCAGTACTTC.

V gene TRBV9 combines with J gene TRBJ1-4, with D possibly matching TRBD1 (5 bases). Germline V gene sequence: CDR1 SGDLS, CDR2 YYNGEE. V was cut by 3 bases and J by 7 bases, with 13 bases left in between. CDR3 length: 14 residues. The CDR3: CASSAGTPGEKLFF. In DNA form, the CDR3 reads TGTGCCAGCAGCGCCGGGACGCCGGGTGAAAAACTGTTTTTT. The full variable domain, in which reference TRBV9 and TRBJ1-4 provide the parts outside the CDR3, is DSGVTQTPKHLITATGQRVTLRCSPRSGDLSVYWYQQSLDQGLQFLIQYYNGEERAKGNILERFSAQQFPDLHSELNLSSLELGDSALYFCASSAGTPGEKLFFGSGTQLSVL.

This clone was observed a few times. The V and J genes are TRBV6-1 and TRBJ2-7; D unresolved. Trimming stripped 4 bases from V and 0 bases from J, with 7 bases between. The CDR3 extends over 13 amino acids. Germline CDR1 reads MNHNS; CDR2 reads SASEGT. The CDR3 nucleotides read TGTGCCAGCAGTGCACCGAGCTCCTACGAGCAGTACTTC. Translation gives CASSAPSSYEQYF.